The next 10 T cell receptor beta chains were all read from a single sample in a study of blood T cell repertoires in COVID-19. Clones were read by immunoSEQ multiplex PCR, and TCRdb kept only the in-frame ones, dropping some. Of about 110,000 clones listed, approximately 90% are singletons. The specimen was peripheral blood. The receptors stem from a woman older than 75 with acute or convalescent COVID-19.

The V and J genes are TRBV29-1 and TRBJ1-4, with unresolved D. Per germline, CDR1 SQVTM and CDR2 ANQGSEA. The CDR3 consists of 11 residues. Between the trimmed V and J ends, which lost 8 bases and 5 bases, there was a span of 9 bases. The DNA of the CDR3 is TGCAGCATTTACACCAATGAAAAACTGTTTTTT. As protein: CSIYTNEKLFF. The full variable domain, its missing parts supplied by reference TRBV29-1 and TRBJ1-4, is SAVISQKPSRDICQRGTSLTIQCQVDSQVTMMFWYRQQPGQSLTLIATANQGSEATYESGFVIDKFPISRPNLTFSTLTVSNMSPEDSSIYLCSIYTNEKLFFGSGTQLSVL.

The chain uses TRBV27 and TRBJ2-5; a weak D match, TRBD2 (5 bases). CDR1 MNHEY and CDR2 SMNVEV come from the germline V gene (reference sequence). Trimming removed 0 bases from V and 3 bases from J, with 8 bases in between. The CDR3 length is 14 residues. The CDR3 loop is CASSLSRAEETQYF. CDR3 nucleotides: TGTGCCAGCAGTTTATCGAGGGCAGAAGAGACCCAGTACTTC.

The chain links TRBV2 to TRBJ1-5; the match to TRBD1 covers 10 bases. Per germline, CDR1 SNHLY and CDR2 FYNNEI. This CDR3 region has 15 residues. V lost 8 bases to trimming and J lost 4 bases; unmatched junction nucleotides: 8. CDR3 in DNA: TGTGCCAGCGGGGCGACAGGGGGCTCAAATCAGCCCCAGCATTTT. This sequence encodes CASGATGGSNQPQHF. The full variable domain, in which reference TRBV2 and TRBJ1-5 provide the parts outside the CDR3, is EPEVTQTPSHQVTQMGQEVILRCVPISNHLYFYWYRQILGQKVEFLVSFYNNEISEKSEIFDDQFSVERPDGSNFTLKIRSTKLEDSAMYFCASGATGGSNQPQHFGDGTRLSIL.

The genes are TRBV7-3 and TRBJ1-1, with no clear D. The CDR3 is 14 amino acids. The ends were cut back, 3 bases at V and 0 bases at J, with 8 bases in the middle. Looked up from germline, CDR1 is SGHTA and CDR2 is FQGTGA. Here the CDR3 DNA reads TGTGCCAGCAGCTTGTCCGGGATGAACACTGAAGCTTTCTTT. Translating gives CASSLSGMNTEAFF.

This CDR3 is CASSESGSGADTQYF. In DNA form, the CDR3 reads TGTGCCAGCAGTGAGTCCGGGTCGGGGGCAGATACGCAGTATTTT. J is TRBJ2-3 and V is TRBV27; D possibly corresponds to TRBD2 (6 bases). This CDR3 has 15 amino acids. Trimming left V 5 bases short and J 4 bases short, with 16 bases between. Germline CDR1 MNHEY, CDR2 SMNVEV (reference sequence).

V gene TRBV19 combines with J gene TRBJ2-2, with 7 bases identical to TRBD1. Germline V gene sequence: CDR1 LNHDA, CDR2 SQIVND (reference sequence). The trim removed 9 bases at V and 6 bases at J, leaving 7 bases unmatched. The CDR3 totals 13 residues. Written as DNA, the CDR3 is TGTGCCAGCGCCCACAGGGGCTCCGGGGAGCTGTTTTTT. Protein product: CASAHRGSGELFF.

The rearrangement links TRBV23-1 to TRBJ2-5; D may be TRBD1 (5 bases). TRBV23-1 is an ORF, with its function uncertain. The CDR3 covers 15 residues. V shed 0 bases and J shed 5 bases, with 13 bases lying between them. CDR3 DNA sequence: TGCGCCAGCAGTCAATCGGAGCAGGGTGGGGAGACCCAGTACTTC. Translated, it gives CASSQSEQGGETQYF.

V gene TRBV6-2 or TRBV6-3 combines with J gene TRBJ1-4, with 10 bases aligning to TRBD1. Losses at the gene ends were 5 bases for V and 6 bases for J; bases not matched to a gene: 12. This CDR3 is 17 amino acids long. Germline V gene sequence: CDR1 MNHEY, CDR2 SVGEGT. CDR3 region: CASSRSGTGDHYEKLFF. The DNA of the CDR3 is TGTGCCAGCAGTCGCTCCGGGACAGGGGATCATTATGAAAAACTGTTTTTT.

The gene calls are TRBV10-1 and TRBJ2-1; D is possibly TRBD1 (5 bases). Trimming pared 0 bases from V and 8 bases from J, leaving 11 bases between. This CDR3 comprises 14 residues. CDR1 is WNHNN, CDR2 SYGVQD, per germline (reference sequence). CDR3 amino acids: CASSESGRVHEQFF. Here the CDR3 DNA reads TGCGCCAGCAGTGAGTCCGGCAGGGTCCATGAGCAGTTCTTC.

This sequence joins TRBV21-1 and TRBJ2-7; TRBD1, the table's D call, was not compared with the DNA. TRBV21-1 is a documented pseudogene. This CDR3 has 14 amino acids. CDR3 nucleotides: TGTGCCAGCCAAAGACAGGGTTGGGTCTACGAGCAGTACTTC. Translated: CASQRQGWVYEQYF.